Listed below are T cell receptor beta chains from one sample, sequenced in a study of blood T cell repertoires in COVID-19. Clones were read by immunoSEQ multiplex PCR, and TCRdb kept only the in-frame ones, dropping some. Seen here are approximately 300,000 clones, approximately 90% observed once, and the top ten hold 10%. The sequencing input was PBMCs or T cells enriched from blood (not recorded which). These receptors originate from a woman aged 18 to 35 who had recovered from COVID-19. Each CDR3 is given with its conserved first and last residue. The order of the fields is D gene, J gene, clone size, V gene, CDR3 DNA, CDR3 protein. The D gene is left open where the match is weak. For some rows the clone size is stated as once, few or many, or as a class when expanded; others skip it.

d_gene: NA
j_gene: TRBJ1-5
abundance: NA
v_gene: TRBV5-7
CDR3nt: TGTGCCAGCAGCTTGGACAGGGTGGAGAATCAGCCCCAGCATTTT
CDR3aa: CASSLDRVENQPQHF

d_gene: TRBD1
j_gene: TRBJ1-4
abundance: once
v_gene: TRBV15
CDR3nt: TGTGCCACCAGCAGAGATCGAGGGGGCCTACGTGAAAAACTGTTTTTT
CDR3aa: CATSRDRGGLREKLFF

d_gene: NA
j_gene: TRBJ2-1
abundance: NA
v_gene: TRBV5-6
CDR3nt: TGTGCCAGCAGCTCCACCCCGACTAGCTCCTACAATGAGCAGTTCTTC
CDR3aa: CASSSTPTSSYNEQFF

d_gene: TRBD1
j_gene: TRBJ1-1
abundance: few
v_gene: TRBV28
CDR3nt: TGTGCCAGTCTTAGGCAACCGGGGACAGGGGACAGGAACACTGAAGCTTTCTTT
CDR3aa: CASLRQPGTGDRNTEAFF

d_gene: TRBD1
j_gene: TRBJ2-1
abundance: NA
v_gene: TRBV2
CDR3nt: TGTGCCAGCAGTCCTACAGGGGGCTCCTACAATGAGCAGTTCTTC
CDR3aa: CASSPTGGSYNEQFF

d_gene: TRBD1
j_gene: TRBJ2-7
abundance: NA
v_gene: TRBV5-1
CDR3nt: TGCGCCAGCAGACAACAGACAGGGGCCACCTCCTACGAGCAGTACTTC
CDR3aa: CASRQQTGATSYEQYF

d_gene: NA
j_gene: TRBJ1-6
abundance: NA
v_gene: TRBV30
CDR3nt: TGTGCCTGGAATCCTTGGCTGTTTAATTCACCCCTCCACTTT
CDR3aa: CAWNPWLFNSPLHF

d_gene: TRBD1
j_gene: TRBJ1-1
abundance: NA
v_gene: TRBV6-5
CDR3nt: TGTGCCAGCAGTAATGGACAGGGGATTGGGACTGAAGCTTTCTTT
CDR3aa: CASSNGQGIGTEAFF

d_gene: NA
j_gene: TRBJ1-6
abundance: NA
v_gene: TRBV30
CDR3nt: TGTGCCTGGAGTGACACACAGTATAATTCACCCCTCCACTTT
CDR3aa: CAWSDTQYNSPLHF

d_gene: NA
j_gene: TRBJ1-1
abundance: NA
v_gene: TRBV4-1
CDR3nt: TGCGCCAGCAGCCAAGTGAACAGCAAGAACACTGAAGCTTTCTTT
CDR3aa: CASSQVNSKNTEAFF

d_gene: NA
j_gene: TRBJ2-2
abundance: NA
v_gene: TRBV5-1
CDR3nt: TGCGCCAGTATGAAACAGGGCTCCACCGGGGAGCTGTTTTTT
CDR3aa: CASMKQGSTGELFF

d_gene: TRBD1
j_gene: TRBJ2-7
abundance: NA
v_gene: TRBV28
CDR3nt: TGTGCCAGCAGCTCCGGGACAGGGGTCCTGCTAATCGAGCAGTACTTC
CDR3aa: CASSSGTGVLLIEQYF

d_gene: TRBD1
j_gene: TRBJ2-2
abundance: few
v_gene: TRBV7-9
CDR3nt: TGTGCCAGCAGCTCCACAGGGGCGGGCACCGGGGAGCTGTTTTTT
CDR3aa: CASSSTGAGTGELFF

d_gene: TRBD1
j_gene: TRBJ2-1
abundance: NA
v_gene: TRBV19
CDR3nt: TGTGCCAGTAGTAAGACAGGGACAGGGATATACAATGAGCAGTTCTTC
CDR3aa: CASSKTGTGIYNEQFF

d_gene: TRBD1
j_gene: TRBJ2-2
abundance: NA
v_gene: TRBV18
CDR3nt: TGTGCCAGCTCACCACCTAACATGGGACAGGGGACCGGGGAGCTGTTTTTT
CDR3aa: CASSPPNMGQGTGELFF

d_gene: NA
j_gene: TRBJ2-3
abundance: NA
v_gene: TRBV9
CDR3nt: TGTGCCAGCAGCCTACTGGGGCGGGGTGGCACAGATACGCAGTATTTT
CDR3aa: CASSLLGRGGTDTQYF

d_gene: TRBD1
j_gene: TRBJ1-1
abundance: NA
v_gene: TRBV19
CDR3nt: TGTGCCAGTAGCCCGACAGGGTTGGACACTGAAGCTTTCTTT
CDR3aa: CASSPTGLDTEAFF